The rows below give T cell receptor beta chains drawn from one sample of a study of shared clonotypes between healthy human individuals. Generated by immunoSEQ multiplex PCR, the TCRdb table keeps only in-frame clones and is missing some. Found here are some 600,000 clones, about 96% of them singletons; the top ten hold roughly 0.1%. The sequenced material came from naive CD8+ T cells sorted from blood. These receptors originate from a woman aged 25-40 years in good health. The CDR3 runs from the conserved cysteine through the conserved F or W. D genes are given only for firm matches. Clone size is stated in some rows and not others, as once, few, many or a class when expanded.

clone size,D gene,J gene,V gene,CDR3 DNA,CDR3 protein
.,TRBD1,TRBJ1-2,TRBV7-9,TGTGCCAGCAGCTACATAGGACAGGGCTATGGCTACACCTTC,CASSYIGQGYGYTF
.,.,TRBJ2-1,TRBV6-1,TGTGCCAGCGAAAGGCCCACCTACAATGAGCAGTTCTTC,CASERPTYNEQFF
few,TRBD1,TRBJ1-1,TRBV29-1,TGCAGCGTTGCAGGGGGGAACACTGAAGCTTTCTTT,CSVAGGNTEAFF
.,.,TRBJ1-5,TRBV27,.,CASSFGPGGRQPQHF
once,TRBD2,TRBJ2-1,TRBV28,TGTGCCAGCAGTCTAGCGGGAGGAGACAATGAGCAGTTCTTC,CASSLAGGDNEQFF
.,.,TRBJ1-2,TRBV4-1,TGCGCCAGCAGCCAAGATCTGAGAGGGGCTGGCGGCTACACCTTC,CASSQDLRGAGGYTF
.,.,TRBJ1-2,TRBV27,TGTGCCAGCAGTCCCGGACAGAGCTATGGCTACACCTTC,CASSPGQSYGYTF
.,.,TRBJ2-7,TRBV7-9,TGTGCCAGCAGCTTTGGAGACCCAGGATACGAGCAGTACTTC,CASSFGDPGYEQYF
once,TRBD2,TRBJ2-5,TRBV13,TGTGCCAGCAGCTCAAGACCAGCGGGAGGAAAGGAGACCCAGTACTTC,CASSSRPAGGKETQYF
.,TRBD1,TRBJ1-2,TRBV7-2,TGTGCCAGCAGCTCGGGGACAGGGGGGGCGTATGGCTACACCTTC,CASSSGTGGAYGYTF
.,TRBD2,TRBJ2-1,TRBV5-6,TGTGCCAGCAGCCTGGTCCCGGGACTAGCGGGAGGGAATGAGCAGTTCTTC,CASSLVPGLAGGNEQFF
.,TRBD2,TRBJ2-7,TRBV19,TGTGCCAGTAGTCCGGGACTAGCGGGACCCGGGGAGCAGTACTTC,CASSPGLAGPGEQYF
.,TRBD2,TRBJ2-7,TRBV10-3,TGTGCCATCAGCGAGCGGGAGGGGATGTACGAGCAGTACTTC,CAISEREGMYEQYF
once,.,TRBJ1-5,TRBV2,TGTGCCAGCAGCCGTGGGGCAGGGAGCCAAAATCAGCCCCAGCATTTT,CASSRGAGSQNQPQHF
.,.,TRBJ2-7,TRBV9,TGTGCCAGCAGCTCTAGCTCCTACGAGCAGTACTTC,CASSSSSYEQYF
.,TRBD2,TRBJ2-5,TRBV2,TGTGCCAGCAGCCTGTCTTTCGGGAGGGACACCCAAGAGACCCAGTACTTC,CASSLSFGRDTQETQYF
.,TRBD1,TRBJ2-3,TRBV5-1,TGCGCCAGCAGCTTGGCCGGGACAGGTCCCTCTGATACGCAGTATTTT,CASSLAGTGPSDTQYF
once,.,TRBJ2-7,TRBV6-5,TGTGCCAGCAGTTACGGTCAGCCCTACGAGCAGTACTTC,CASSYGQPYEQYF
.,.,TRBJ2-3,TRBV7-2,TGTGCCAGCAGCTTAGTCGCTGGATCTAGCACAGATACGCAGTATTTT,CASSLVAGSSTDTQYF
.,.,TRBJ2-3,TRBV11-2,TGTGCCAGCAGCTTAATTCCGGGGCCGGCGACAGATACGCAGTATTTT,CASSLIPGPATDTQYF
.,TRBD1,TRBJ2-7,TRBV6-5,TGTGCCACATTATCCGGGACAGGGGGCAACGAGCAGTACTTC,CATLSGTGGNEQYF
few,TRBD1,TRBJ2-7,TRBV27,TGTGCCAGCAAGGCCGGGACAGGCTACGAGCAGTACTTC,CASKAGTGYEQYF
once,.,TRBJ2-7,TRBV13,TGTGCCAGCAGCTTTTCCTACGAGCAGTACTTC,CASSFSYEQYF
.,.,TRBJ2-7,TRBV5-6,TGTGCCAGCAGCCCCACCCGGGACGGTCCTTCACTCGGCGAGCAGTACTTC,CASSPTRDGPSLGEQYF
.,TRBD2,TRBJ2-7,TRBV13,TGTGCCAGCAGCGAGGGACCGCCTGGGACTAGCGGCCCCTACGAGCAGTACTTC,CASSEGPPGTSGPYEQYF
.,.,TRBJ2-7,TRBV19,TGTGCCAGTAGCCCCGCGACCACCGCCTACGAGCAGTACTTC,CASSPATTAYEQYF
.,.,TRBJ2-2,TRBV27,TGTGCCAGCAGTGACCGGGACTCGACGAACACCGGGGAGCTGTTTTTT,CASSDRDSTNTGELFF
.,.,TRBJ2-5,TRBV2,TGTGCCAGCAGTGAGGAGGGTTGGGAGACCCAGTACTTC,CASSEEGWETQYF
.,.,TRBJ2-3,TRBV27,TGTGCCAGCAGTACCTTCAGCAGTGATACGCAGTATTTT,CASSTFSSDTQYF